This T cell receptor (beta chain) was profiled in a study of PD-1 blockade in classical Hodgkin lymphoma. Regarding the study as a whole: Whereas CD4+ TCR diversity had risen significantly by C4D1, CD8+ TCR diversity had not.

Each patient relapsed following autologous stem cell transplantation, and prior brentuximab vedotin exposure differed. Reported best responses ranged across complete response, partial response or progressive disease. Produced via immunoSEQ multiplex PCR; TCRdb's table is partial and in-frame only. The sample includes some 30,000 clones, around 70% of them seen just once. The CDR3 runs to 14 residues. V was pared by 10 bases and J by 6 bases, with 8 bases of the junction left unmatched. CDR1 MNHNS and CDR2 SASEGT come from the germline V gene. This clone was counted a few times. The antigen remains unidentified.

This receptor was taken from a human donor with classical Hodgkin lymphoma. The sample was peripheral blood mononuclear cells (PBMCs), taken before the second cycle of nivolumab. This rearrangement joins TRBV6-1 to TRBJ2-2, with 10 nucleotides matching TRBD1. The CDR3 protein is CATQRDRGPGELFF. CDR3 coding DNA: TGTGCCACCCAAAGGGACAGGGGACCCGGGGAGCTGTTTTTT.